This T cell receptor beta chain came from a study of glioma-infiltrating T cells. Study findings and constraints: Above-expected tissue-blood divergence occurred in all gliomas, most in low-grade ones.

In its sample, this clonotype was seen many times. Antigen unknown. TCR alpha and beta CDR3 regions were amplified from RNA using iRepertoire nested multiplex PCR. One-step reverse transcription and amplification started from roughly 100-400 ng of tissue mRNA or PBMC total RNA. TCRdb re-analysed the multiplex PCR reads in MiXCR, keeping a single row per CDR3 protein. The repertoire holds tens of thousands of distinct CDR3 sequences, with roughly 40% as singletons. Germline V gene sequence: CDR1 SGHTA, CDR2 FQGNSA. CDR3 length: 15 residues. V lost 5 bases, J lost 0 bases, and 13 bases lay in between. This TCR was sampled from a human donor with low-grade glioma or glioblastoma, undergoing nonglioma brain surgery, or in good health (not recorded which). Specimen: glioma tissue, nonneoplastic brain tissue, or PBMCs (not recorded which). The genes are TRBV7-2 and TRBJ1-1, with unresolved D. DNA for the CDR3: TGTGCCAGCAGCCCTACCGCAGTCCTGAACACTGAAGCTTTCTTT. Protein product: CASSPTAVLNTEAFF.